The rows below give T cell receptor beta chains drawn from one sample of a study of blood T cell repertoires in COVID-19. Profiling relied on immunoSEQ multiplex PCR, and the TCRdb table lists in-frame clones only, not all of them. This table holds under 350,000 clones, 65% to 90% found once. The specimen was PBMCs or T cells enriched from blood (not recorded which). These receptors all stem from a woman aged 40 to 55 with acute COVID-19. CDR3s include the opening cysteine and the closing phenylalanine or tryptophan. The order of the fields is V gene, J gene, D gene, clone size, CDR3 DNA, CDR3 protein. The D gene is left open where the match is weak. Size tells how often a clone was seen (once, few, many) or the class of an expanded clone, and some rows leave it out.

>TRBV5-6|TRBJ1-2|TRBD1|NA
TGTGCCAGCAGCCCTGACAGGGGGCTCGGCTATGGCTACACCTTC
CASSPDRGLGYGYTF
>TRBV14|TRBJ1-2|NA|NA
TGTGCCAGCAGCCAAGTGTGGGGGCAGGATGGCTACACCTTC
CASSQVWGQDGYTF
>TRBV5-1|TRBJ2-7|TRBD1|NA
TGCGCCAGCAGCCCGTGGGACAGCTACTACGAGCAGTACTTC
CASSPWDSYYEQYF
>TRBV11-2|TRBJ1-6|NA|NA
TGTGCCAGCAGCCCTCCTAATTCACCCCTCCACTTT
CASSPPNSPLHF
>TRBV24-1|TRBJ2-1|NA|NA
TGTGCCACCAGTGGACAGGACTCCTACAATGAGCAGTTCTTC
CATSGQDSYNEQFF
>TRBV20-1|TRBJ1-1|TRBD1|NA
TGCAGTGCTAGTGAGGACAGGGTGGCGGGCCAAACTGAAGCTTTCTTT
CSASEDRVAGQTEAFF
>TRBV9|TRBJ2-3|TRBD1|NA
TGTGCCAGCAGCGTCACCGCGGGACAGGGGGCTGCAGATACGCAGTATTTT
CASSVTAGQGAADTQYF
>TRBV19|TRBJ1-2|TRBD1|NA
TGTGCCAGTAGTAGAGCAGGGGGCCTGGACTATGGCTACACCTTC
CASSRAGGLDYGYTF
>TRBV5-6|TRBJ1-5|TRBD1|NA
TGTGCCAGCAGCATGGGACAGGGACGCAATCAGCCCCAGCATTTT
CASSMGQGRNQPQHF
>TRBV6-1|TRBJ2-1|TRBD1|NA
TGTGCCAGCAGTATCATGACAGGGTACAATGAGCAGTTCTTC
CASSIMTGYNEQFF
>TRBV5-1|TRBJ2-5|TRBD2|NA
TGCGCCAGCAGCTGGTGGGGCCAGGGGACTAGCGGGAGGGACGACCAAGAGACCCAGTACTTC
CASSWWGQGTSGRDDQETQYF
>TRBV27|TRBJ2-1|TRBD2|once
TGTGCCAGCAGTTTAACGGGCGGGAGGACTAGCGGGAGGCTATATGAGCAGTTCTTC
CASSLTGGRTSGRLYEQFF
>TRBV5-1|TRBJ1-1|NA|NA
TGCGCCAGCAGCTTGTCAAGCGGAGCCACTGAAGCTTTCTTT
CASSLSSGATEAFF
>TRBV6-5|TRBJ1-6|TRBD1|NA
TGTGCCAGCAGTTACTCGATGACAGGGGATCGGTCACCCCTCCACTTT
CASSYSMTGDRSPLHF
>TRBV5-6|TRBJ1-2|NA|NA
TGTGCCAGCAGCTTCCCGGCCGAGGGCGGCTACACCTTC
CASSFPAEGGYTF
>TRBV6-6|TRBJ2-1|NA|few
TGTGCCAGCAGTCAGGAGATATTAAGGAGGGCCCGACGGGGCAATGAGCAGTTCTTC
CASSQEILRRARRGNEQFF
>TRBV18|TRBJ1-2|NA|NA
TGTGCCAGCTCACCAGTTAAGGAGCACTATGGCTACACCTTC
CASSPVKEHYGYTF
>TRBV3-1/TRBV3-2|TRBJ2-6|TRBD1|NA
TGTGCCAGCAGCTTTCGACAGGGAAGGCCTGGGGCCAACGTCCTGACTTTC
CASSFRQGRPGANVLTF
>TRBV19|TRBJ1-4|TRBD1|NA
TGTGCCAGTAGTGGATCGGGACAGGGCCTTCAAAAACTGTTTTTT
CASSGSGQGLQKLFF
>TRBV19|TRBJ2-5|TRBD1|NA
TGTGCCAGTAGTAGAGACAGGGTCCAAGAGACCCAGTACTTC
CASSRDRVQETQYF
>TRBV11-2|TRBJ1-6|TRBD1|NA
TGTGCCAGCAGCTCCTCCGGGACAGGGATTTCACCCCTCCACTTT
CASSSSGTGISPLHF
>TRBV19|TRBJ2-5|NA|few
TGTGCCAGTAGTATATGGGGCCCTGGGCACCAAGAGACCCAGTACTTC
CASSIWGPGHQETQYF
>TRBV18|TRBJ1-2|TRBD1|NA
TGTGCCAGCTCATTGGACAGGGAGTCTGGCTACACCTTC
CASSLDRESGYTF
>TRBV6-5|TRBJ1-6|NA|NA
TGTGCCAGCAGTTATGATTGGGGGCGCAATTCACCCCTCCACTTT
CASSYDWGRNSPLHF
>TRBV13|TRBJ2-7|NA|NA
TGTGCCAGCAGCAAGGACTCCTCCGCCGAGCAGTACTTC
CASSKDSSAEQYF
>TRBV6-6|TRBJ2-7|NA|NA
TGTGCCAGCAGTTACTCGCGGGGAGCCTCGGGGTACGAGCAGTACTTC
CASSYSRGASGYEQYF
>TRBV4-2|TRBJ2-2|NA|NA
TGTGCCAGCAGCCAAGATAACAGTGCCACCGGGGAGCTGTTTTTT
CASSQDNSATGELFF
>TRBV10-2|TRBJ2-7|NA|NA
TGCGCCAGCAGTGAAGAACCTAACTACGAGCAGTACTTC
CASSEEPNYEQYF
>TRBV5-4|TRBJ1-4|TRBD1|few
TGTGCCAGCAGCTTTGGGGCAGGGGGAGAAAAACTGTTTTTT
CASSFGAGGEKLFF
>TRBV6-1|TRBJ2-1|TRBD1|NA
TGTGCCAGCAGTGAAGCAGGGACAGGACCCTACAATGAGCAGTTCTTC
CASSEAGTGPYNEQFF
>TRBV18|TRBJ2-1|TRBD1|NA
TGTGCCAGCTCACCTCCGGACAGGGATGAGCAGTTCTTC
CASSPPDRDEQFF
>TRBV2|TRBJ1-5|NA|NA
TGTGCCAGCAGTACGCAGAACAATCAGCCCCAGCATTTT
CASSTQNNQPQHF
>TRBV7-2|TRBJ2-2|TRBD2|NA
TGTGCCAGCAGCTCCGCTACTAGCGGGAGCCACACCGGGGAGCTGTTTTTT
CASSSATSGSHTGELFF
>TRBV11-2|TRBJ2-2|TRBD2|NA
TGTGCCAGCAGCTTAACTAGCGGGATTTATGGGTCCGGGGAGCTGTTTTTT
CASSLTSGIYGSGELFF
>TRBV18|TRBJ2-1|NA|NA
TGTGCCAGCTCGGGGGGTACCGAGTTCGAGCAGTTCTTC
CASSGGTEFEQFF
>TRBV5-6|TRBJ2-4|TRBD1|few
TGTGCCAGCAGCCTCACTTTGACAGGGGACGGAAACATTCAGTACTTC
CASSLTLTGDGNIQYF
>TRBV19|TRBJ1-2|NA|NA
TGTGCCAGTAGTATTGTAGGCCGAACAGGCGGCTACACCTTC
CASSIVGRTGGYTF
>TRBV15|TRBJ2-5|TRBD2|NA
TGTGCCACCAGCAGAGATCGGGGGGGCAGGGAGACCCAGTACTTC
CATSRDRGGRETQYF
>TRBV28|TRBJ1-1|NA|NA
TGTGCCAGCAGTTGGACAGATAGCTCTGAAGCTTTCTTT
CASSWTDSSEAFF
>TRBV19|TRBJ1-5|TRBD1|NA
TGTGCCAGTAGTACCGGACAGGTGATTGATCAGCCCCAGCATTTT
CASSTGQVIDQPQHF
>TRBV5-4|TRBJ2-5|TRBD2|NA
TGTGCCCGCGGGGGGCGCGGGGAGACCCAGTACTTC
CARGGRGETQYF
>TRBV9|TRBJ2-7|TRBD1|NA
TGTGCCAGCAGCGTAGGGGACAGGGGCCCCTACGAGCAGTACTTC
CASSVGDRGPYEQYF
>TRBV6-2/TRBV6-3|TRBJ2-5|NA|few
TGTGCCAGCAGTTCAATGATAGAAGAGACCCAGTACTTC
CASSSMIEETQYF
>TRBV27|TRBJ2-2|NA|once
TGTGCCAGCAGTTTTCTATCCGAGACCGGGGAGCTGTTTTTT
CASSFLSETGELFF
>TRBV19|TRBJ1-5|TRBD1|NA
TGTGCCAGTAGACGGGGACAGGTGTTGGAGCCCCAGCATTTT
CASRRGQVLEPQHF
>TRBV27|TRBJ2-5|TRBD1|NA
TGTGCCAGCAGTTCGGGACAGGGCAGGGAGACCCAGTACTTC
CASSSGQGRETQYF
>TRBV7-2|TRBJ2-5|TRBD2|NA
TGTGCCAGCAGCTCATCCCCTGGCGGGAGAGAGACCCAGTACTTC
CASSSSPGGRETQYF
>TRBV7-9|TRBJ2-2|TRBD1|NA
TGTGCCAGCACCAAGGACAGGGGGAACACCGGGGAGCTGTTTTTT
CASTKDRGNTGELFF
>TRBV7-9|TRBJ2-7|NA|NA
TGTGCCAGCAGCCCACGATGGGGCCCGAGCTCCTACGAGCAGTACTTC
CASSPRWGPSSYEQYF
>TRBV7-9|TRBJ1-6|NA|NA
TGTGCCAGCAGCTTAGGGCCGGGGTCACCCCTCCACTTT
CASSLGPGSPLHF
>TRBV19|TRBJ2-5|TRBD1|NA
TGTGCCAGTAGGGGACAGGGGGCGGGTGAGGAGACCCAGTACTTC
CASRGQGAGEETQYF
>TRBV7-3|TRBJ2-2|TRBD1|once
TGTGCCAGCAGCCCCGGGACAGGGCTGACCGGGGAGCTGTTTTTT
CASSPGTGLTGELFF
>TRBV4-1|TRBJ1-1|TRBD1|once
TGCGCCAGCAGCCACAAGCTCGGAGGGACAGTCCTGTCTCACGCTGAAGCTTTCTTT
CASSHKLGGTVLSHAEAFF
>TRBV6-2/TRBV6-3|TRBJ1-2|NA|NA
TGTGCCAGCAGTTACGCGGGTAACTATGGCTACACCTTC
CASSYAGNYGYTF
>TRBV27|TRBJ2-3|NA|few
TGTGCCAGCAGTTTGGCGGGAAGCACAGATACGCAGTATTTT
CASSLAGSTDTQYF
>TRBV6-1|TRBJ1-2|NA|few
TGTGCCAGCAGTGAGACAGGTTATGGCTACACCTTC
CASSETGYGYTF